The 5 T cell receptor beta chains below were found in one sample sequenced in a study of T cell responses to AZD1222 COVID-19 vaccine. TCRdb's copy holds only in-frame clones and misses some; the assay was immunoSEQ multiplex PCR. The sample shows fewer than 200,000 clones, around 88% of them seen only once. Sequences were derived from peripheral blood, sampled 28 days after the second AZD1222 dose. Every receptor here comes from an adult who received the AZD1222 COVID-19 vaccine.

The rearrangement joins TRBV24-1 to TRBJ2-5, with TRBD1 as a possible D gene (7 bases). The CDR3 runs 17 residues. The germline CDR1 and CDR2 sequences are KGHDR and SFDVKD. V was trimmed by 3 bases and J by 3 bases, leaving 19 bases between them. The CDR3 bases are TGTGCCACCAGTGATCCGGACAGTCTCAGGGGGGAAGAGACCCAGTACTTC. This codes for CATSDPDSLRGEETQYF.

The genes are TRBV10-2 and TRBJ2-4; 11 nucleotides agree with TRBD2. The CDR3 is 13 residues long. J lost 12 bases, V lost 2 bases, and 3 bases had no gene match. CDR1 and CDR2 (germline): WSHSY, SAAADI. The CDR3 nucleotides are TGCGCCAGCAGTGAGGTACTAGCGGGGGATCAGTACTTC. This codes for CASSEVLAGDQYF.

The chain employs TRBV5-4 and TRBJ1-4, with a weak D call TRBD1 (5 bases). The germline gives CDR1 SGHNT, CDR2 YYREEE (reference sequence). Trimming pared 0 bases from V and 10 bases from J, leaving 13 bases between. The CDR3 is 14 residues long. The chain's CDR3 is CASSLGQGGGKLFF. In DNA, the CDR3 is TGTGCCAGCAGCTTGGGGCAGGGAGGTGGAAAACTGTTTTTT. Complete variable domain (other parts from reference TRBV5-4 and TRBJ1-4): ETGVTQSPTHLIKTRGQQVTLRCSSQSGHNTVSWYQQALGQGPQFIFQYYREEENGRGNFPPRFSGLQFPNYSSELNVNALELDDSALYLCASSLGQGGGKLFFGSGTQLSVL.

This chain links TRBV9 with TRBJ2-3; D is undetermined. V was pared by 3 bases and J by 2 bases, with 7 bases between. The CDR3 totals 13 residues. Germline CDR1 reads SGDLS; CDR2 reads YYNGEE. The CDR3 DNA reads TGTGCCAGCAGCGACATAGACACAGATACGCAGTATTTT. Residues: CASSDIDTDTQYF.

The rearrangement links TRBV29-1 to TRBJ1-6; 7 nucleotides line up with TRBD1. The CDR3 extends over 12 amino acids. With 8 bases clipped from V and 6 bases from J, the junction kept 4 bases outside the gene matches. In germline, CDR1 is SQVTM, CDR2 ANQGSEA. The DNA of the CDR3 is TGCAGCCCAAGGGACAGTAATTCACCCCTCCACTTT. It encodes CSPRDSNSPLHF.